Included here is one T cell receptor (beta chain) sequence, with context. This sample is part of a study of control samples from healthy donors and cancer patients. Germline lookup yields CDR1 MGHRA and CDR2 YSYEKL. There are 15 residues in the CDR3. The V end lost 2 bases, the J end lost 0 bases, and 10 bases lay between the germline ends. The protocol was immunoSEQ multiplex PCR, while the TCRdb copy is restricted to in-frame clones and leaves out a portion. The top ten clones hold 5.5% to 7.5% of a sample with about 140,000 clones, less than 95% of them seen once. The sequence was obtained from a man aged 18 to 29 in good health. Sequenced: blood. The chain links TRBV4-1 to TRBJ1-1, with no clear D. Written as DNA, the CDR3 is TGCGCCAGCAGCCAAAGCACACCCTTGAACACTGAAGCTTTCTTT. This codes for CASSQSTPLNTEAFF.